What follows are 9 T cell receptor beta chains derived from one specimen sequenced in a study of cytomegalovirus exposure and HLA in healthy donors. PCR was performed using 60 Vbeta and 13 Jbeta primers. Here immunoSEQ multiplex PCR was the method, and the copy in TCRdb shows in-frame clones only, minus some. The data contain about 120,000 clones, roughly a tenth of them seen just once; the ten biggest clones take up 3% to 3.5%. The sample was PBMCs. The source of these receptors is a man younger than 40 in good health and CMV-seronegative.

The chain joins TRBV11-2 to TRBJ2-3, with D possibly being TRBD1 (5 bases). The CDR3 runs 12 residues. With 1 base removed from V and 6 bases from J, the gap between germline ends came to 5 bases. Looked up from germline, CDR1 is SGHAT and CDR2 is FQNNGV. CDR3: CASSLAGDTQYF. The CDR3 region has the DNA TGTGCCAGCAGCTTAGCAGGGGATACGCAGTATTTT.

This clone was seen a handful of times. The genes are TRBV30 and TRBJ2-2, with TRBD2 matching over 8 bases. There are 15 residues in the CDR3. V shed 5 bases, J shed 4 bases, and the junction held 9 bases outside the gene matches. The V gene's germline CDR1 is GTSNPN and CDR2 SVGIG (reference sequence). CDR3 in DNA: TGTGCCTGGGCGCCGGGACTAGTGAGCACCGGGGAGCTGTTTTTT. It is translated as CAWAPGLVSTGELFF.

This clone was detected only a few times. Other DNA variants within this sample encode the same CDR3. The chain has TRBV6-5 and TRBJ1-3; tentative D call: TRBD1 (6 bases). The CDR3 has 16 residues. CDR1 is MNHEY and CDR2 is SVGAGI in the germline V gene. V was cut by 0 bases and J by 2 bases, with 11 bases left in between. CDR3 in DNA: TGTGCCAGCAGTTACTCGCTCGCAGGGGCTGGAAACACCATATATTTT. This gives the protein CASSYSLAGAGNTIYF.

This clone has a count of ten or more. The chain couples TRBV1 to TRBJ1-6; the DNA was not used to check the table's D call, TRBD1. TRBV1 is recorded as a pseudogene. The CDR3 is 17 amino acids. The CDR3 DNA follows: TGCACCAGCAGCCAAGATCTTGCAGGCTCCTATAATTCACCCCTCCACTTT. It specifies CTSSQDLAGSYNSPLHF.

The chain recombines TRBV7-9 with TRBJ2-4, with a tentative D call TRBD1 (5 bases). V was clipped by 1 base and J by 5 bases, with 15 bases between them. The CDR3 contains 16 residues. The germline V gene encodes CDR1 SEHNR and CDR2 FQNEAQ (reference sequence). The CDR3 spells CASSLGARDGENIQYF. In DNA, the CDR3 is TGTGCCAGCAGCTTAGGAGCCAGGGATGGGGAAAACATTCAGTACTTC.

The CDR3 bases are TGTGCCAGCAGCGTAGTCATCGGGGATGAGCAGTTCTTC. It specifies CASSVVIGDEQFF. This chain connects TRBV9 to TRBJ2-1; D is possibly TRBD2 (5 bases). Germline loops: CDR1 SGDLS, CDR2 YYNGEE. The CDR3 length is 13 residues. V was shortened by 0 bases and J by 8 bases, with 9 bases between the two germline ends.

This clone was found a few times. The chain has TRBV5-4 and TRBJ1-1; 7 positions agree with TRBD1. V shed 3 bases and J 3 bases; nucleotides not matched to a gene: 8. The V gene's germline CDR1 is SGHNT and CDR2 YYREEE (reference sequence). CDR3 length equals 15 residues. CDR3 in DNA: TGTGCCAGCAGCTCCTTCAGGGGGTTGGACACTGAAGCTTTCTTT. This sequence encodes CASSSFRGLDTEAFF.

This chain uses TRBV2 with TRBJ1-5, with D possibly matching TRBD1 (5 bases). Germline-derived CDR1 and CDR2 are SNHLY and FYNNEI. The length of the CDR3 is 15 residues. The ends were cut back, 7 bases at V and 2 bases at J, with 15 bases in the middle. In DNA, the CDR3 is TGTGCCAGCACCGATCAGGGAGGAGGCAATCAGCCCCAGCATTTT. It codes for CASTDQGGGNQPQHF.

This clone showed up just a few times. The CDR3 here is CASSDREDRGLRFGANVLTF. The CDR3 region has the DNA TGTGCCAGCAGCGATAGGGAGGACAGGGGTTTAAGGTTCGGGGCCAACGTCCTGACTTTC. V gene TRBV9 combines with J gene TRBJ2-6; the match to TRBD1 covers 9 bases. Unmatched junction bases numbered 17, after V lost 3 bases and J lost 4 bases. This CDR3 comprises 20 residues. Germline CDR1 reads SGDLS; CDR2 reads YYNGEE.